This is a list of T cell receptor beta chains from one sample in a study of spatial heterogeneity in lung cancer. Each CDR3 protein gets one entry after TCRdb re-called the 5' RACE reads with MiXCR. The top ten clones hold roughly 4.6% of a sample with approximately 7,800 distinct CDR3 sequences, around 8.5% of them seen once. This specimen was lung tumor tissue, taken at surgery. Receptors were obtained from a male donor with early-stage non-small cell lung cancer. Both conserved end residues are part of each CDR3. Fields, in order: V gene, J gene, D gene, clone size, CDR3 protein, CDR3 DNA. D genes are given only for firm matches. Only some rows state a clone size, as once, few, many or a class for expanded clones.

V gene: TRBV7-2; J gene: TRBJ1-5; D gene: TRBD1; clone size: medium-sized; CDR3 protein: CASSLAGQHNQPQHF; CDR3 DNA: TGTGCCAGCAGCTTGGCGGGACAGCACAATCAGCCCCAGCATTTT
V gene: TRBV30; J gene: TRBJ1-1; D gene: TRBD1; clone size: few; CDR3 protein: CACQGTVLLNTEAFF; CDR3 DNA: TGTGCCTGCCAAGGGACAGTCCTCCTGAACACTGAAGCTTTCTTT
V gene: TRBV2; J gene: TRBJ2-2; D gene: TRBD1; clone size: few; CDR3 protein: CASLPGQGYTGELFF; CDR3 DNA: TGTGCCAGCCTCCCGGGACAGGGGTACACCGGGGAGCTGTTTTTT
V gene: TRBV7-9; J gene: TRBJ2-7; D gene: TRBD2; clone size: -; CDR3 protein: CASSLRGSGTSGASYEQYF; CDR3 DNA: TGTGCCAGCAGCCTAAGGGGCTCCGGGACTAGCGGGGCTTCCTACGAGCAGTACTTC
V gene: TRBV29-1; J gene: TRBJ1-2; D gene: -; clone size: medium-sized; CDR3 protein: CSETGPEVGYTF; CDR3 DNA: TGCAGCGAGACCGGGCCTGAAGTTGGCTACACCTTC
V gene: TRBV27; J gene: TRBJ2-7; D gene: -; clone size: medium-sized; CDR3 protein: CASSFTGSMYEQYF; CDR3 DNA: TGTGCCAGCAGTTTCACAGGGTCGATGTACGAGCAGTACTTC
V gene: TRBV3-1; J gene: TRBJ2-3; D gene: -; clone size: medium-sized; CDR3 protein: CASSLRRGFSSDTQYF; CDR3 DNA: TGTGCCAGCAGCCTCCGACGCGGCTTTTCTAGCGATACGCAGTATTTT
V gene: TRBV7-6; J gene: TRBJ2-5; D gene: -; clone size: medium-sized; CDR3 protein: CASSLGIGGGQYF; CDR3 DNA: TGTGCCAGCAGCTTGGGGATTGGTGGTGGCCAGTACTTC
V gene: TRBV20-1; J gene: TRBJ2-7; D gene: -; clone size: many; CDR3 protein: CSARDKRDALGQYF; CDR3 DNA: TGCAGTGCTAGAGATAAACGGGACGCCTTAGGGCAGTACTTC
V gene: TRBV5-4; J gene: TRBJ2-3; D gene: TRBD1; clone size: many; CDR3 protein: CASSTRDRSTDTQYF; CDR3 DNA: TGTGCCAGCAGCACCAGGGACAGGAGCACAGATACGCAGTATTTT
V gene: TRBV4-1; J gene: TRBJ2-4; D gene: -; clone size: medium-sized; CDR3 protein: CASSQGLTSTNIQYF; CDR3 DNA: TGCGCCAGCAGCCAAGGGCTCACCTCGACGAACATTCAGTACTTC
V gene: TRBV9; J gene: TRBJ2-1; D gene: TRBD2; clone size: many; CDR3 protein: CASSATSGREYEQFF; CDR3 DNA: TGTGCCAGCAGCGCCACTAGCGGGAGAGAGTATGAGCAGTTCTTC
V gene: TRBV20-1; J gene: TRBJ1-3; D gene: -; clone size: many; CDR3 protein: CSARETDKNTIYF; CDR3 DNA: TGCAGTGCTAGGGAGACTGACAAAAACACCATATATTTT
V gene: TRBV5-6; J gene: TRBJ1-4; D gene: -; clone size: medium-sized; CDR3 protein: CASSSYRSINEKLFF; CDR3 DNA: TGTGCCAGCAGCTCCTACAGGAGTATTAATGAAAAACTGTTTTTT
V gene: TRBV5-1; J gene: TRBJ1-1; D gene: TRBD1; clone size: few; CDR3 protein: CASKEQGATRNTEAFF; CDR3 DNA: TGCGCCAGCAAAGAGCAGGGGGCAACCCGAAACACTGAAGCTTTCTTT
V gene: TRBV12-3/TRBV12-4; J gene: TRBJ1-2; D gene: -; clone size: -; CDR3 protein: CASSPGAANYGYTF; CDR3 DNA: TGTGCCAGCAGCCCCGGGGCCGCTAACTATGGCTACACCTTC
V gene: TRBV2; J gene: TRBJ1-2; D gene: TRBD1; clone size: medium-sized; CDR3 protein: CASSAGTGYGYTF; CDR3 DNA: TGTGCCAGCAGTGCCGGGACAGGATATGGCTACACCTTC
V gene: TRBV6-1; J gene: TRBJ2-7; D gene: -; clone size: medium-sized; CDR3 protein: CASSDEVRGYEQYF; CDR3 DNA: TGTGCCAGCAGTGATGAGGTCAGGGGCTACGAGCAGTACTTC
V gene: TRBV12-3/TRBV12-4; J gene: TRBJ1-1; D gene: -; clone size: medium-sized; CDR3 protein: CASTLWFNSNTEAFF; CDR3 DNA: TGTGCCAGCACCCTTTGGTTTAACAGCAACACTGAAGCTTTCTTT